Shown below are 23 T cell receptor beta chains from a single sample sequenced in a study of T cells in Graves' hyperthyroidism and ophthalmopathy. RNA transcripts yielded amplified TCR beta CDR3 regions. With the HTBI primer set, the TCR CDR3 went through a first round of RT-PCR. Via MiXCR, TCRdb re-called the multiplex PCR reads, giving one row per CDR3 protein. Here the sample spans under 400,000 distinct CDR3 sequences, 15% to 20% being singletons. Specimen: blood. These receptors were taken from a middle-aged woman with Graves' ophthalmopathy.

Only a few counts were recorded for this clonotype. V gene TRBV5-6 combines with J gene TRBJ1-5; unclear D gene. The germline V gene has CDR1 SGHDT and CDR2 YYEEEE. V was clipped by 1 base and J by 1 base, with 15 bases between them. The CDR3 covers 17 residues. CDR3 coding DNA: TGTGCCAGCAGCTTGTTCCAGGTCGGGCCCAGCAATCAGCCCCAGCATTTT. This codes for CASSLFQVGPSNQPQHF.

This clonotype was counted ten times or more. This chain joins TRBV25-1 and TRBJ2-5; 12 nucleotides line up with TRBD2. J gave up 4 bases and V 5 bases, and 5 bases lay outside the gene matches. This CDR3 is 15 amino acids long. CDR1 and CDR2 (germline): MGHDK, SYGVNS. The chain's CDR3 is CASSNPGLAGETQYF. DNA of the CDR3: TGTGCCAGCAGTAATCCGGGACTAGCGGGAGAGACCCAGTACTTC.

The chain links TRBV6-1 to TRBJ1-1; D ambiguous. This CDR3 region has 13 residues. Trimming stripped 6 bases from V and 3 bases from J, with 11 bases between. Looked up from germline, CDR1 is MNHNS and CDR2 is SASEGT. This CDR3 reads CASRGAGDTEAFF. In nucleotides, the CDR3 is TGTGCCAGCAGGGGAGCGGGAGACACTGAAGCTTTCTTT.

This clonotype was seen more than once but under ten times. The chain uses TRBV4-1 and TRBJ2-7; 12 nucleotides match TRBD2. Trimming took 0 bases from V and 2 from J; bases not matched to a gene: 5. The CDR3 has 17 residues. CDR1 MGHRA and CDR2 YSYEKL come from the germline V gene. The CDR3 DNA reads TGCGCCAGCAGCCAAGATACTAGCGGGAGGCTGGCCTACGAGCAGTACTTC. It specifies CASSQDTSGRLAYEQYF.

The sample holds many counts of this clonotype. Here the CDR3 reads CASSYSQGSRTGELFF. The CDR3 DNA follows: TGTGCCAGCAGTTACTCACAGGGGAGTCGGACCGGGGAGCTGTTTTTT. The chain combines TRBV6-5 with TRBJ2-2; TRBD1 agrees at 7 bases. The CDR3 runs 16 residues. Losses at the gene ends were 0 bases for V and 5 bases for J; bases not matched to a gene: 6. Germline-derived CDR1 and CDR2 are MNHEY and SVGAGI.

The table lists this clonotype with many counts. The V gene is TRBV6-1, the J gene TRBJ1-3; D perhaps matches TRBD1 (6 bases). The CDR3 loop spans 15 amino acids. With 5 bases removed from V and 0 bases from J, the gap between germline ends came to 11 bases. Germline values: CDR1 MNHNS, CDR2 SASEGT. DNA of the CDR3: TGTGCCAGCAGTAGGGAGGGGGTCTCTGGAAACACCATATATTTT. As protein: CASSREGVSGNTIYF.

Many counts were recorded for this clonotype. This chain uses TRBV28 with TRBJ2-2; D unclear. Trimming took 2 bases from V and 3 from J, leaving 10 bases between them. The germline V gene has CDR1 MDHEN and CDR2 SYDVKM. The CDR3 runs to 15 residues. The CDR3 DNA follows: TGTGCCAGCAGTTTAGAGAGGATGGACACCGGGGAGCTGTTTTTT. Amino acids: CASSLERMDTGELFF.

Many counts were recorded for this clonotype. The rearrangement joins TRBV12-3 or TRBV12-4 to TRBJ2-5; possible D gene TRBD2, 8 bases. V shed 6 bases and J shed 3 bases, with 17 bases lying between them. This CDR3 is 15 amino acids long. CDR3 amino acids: CASSTSGQAEETQYF. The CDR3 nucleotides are TGTGCCAGCAGCACTAGCGGACAGGCGGAAGAGACCCAGTACTTC.

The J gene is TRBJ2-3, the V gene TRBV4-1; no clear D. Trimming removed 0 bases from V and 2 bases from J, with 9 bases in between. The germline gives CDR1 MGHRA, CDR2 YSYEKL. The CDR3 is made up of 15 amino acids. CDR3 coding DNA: TGCGCCAGCAGCCAAGATTTGGTCTTCACAGATACGCAGTATTTT. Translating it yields CASSQDLVFTDTQYF.

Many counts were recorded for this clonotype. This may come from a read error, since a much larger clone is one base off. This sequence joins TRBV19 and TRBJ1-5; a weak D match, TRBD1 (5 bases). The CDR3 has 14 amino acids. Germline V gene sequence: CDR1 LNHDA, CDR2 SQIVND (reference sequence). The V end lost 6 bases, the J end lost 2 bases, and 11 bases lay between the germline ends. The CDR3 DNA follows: TGTGCCAGTAGGTCCCAGACAGGCAATCAGCCCCAGCATTTT. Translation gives CASRSQTGNQPQHF.

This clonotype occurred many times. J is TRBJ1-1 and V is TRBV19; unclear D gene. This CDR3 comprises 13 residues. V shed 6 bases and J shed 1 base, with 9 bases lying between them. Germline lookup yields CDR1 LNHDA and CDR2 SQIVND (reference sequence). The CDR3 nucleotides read TGTGCCAGTAGGGAGGTTCAGAACACTGAAGCTTTCTTT. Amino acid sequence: CASREVQNTEAFF.

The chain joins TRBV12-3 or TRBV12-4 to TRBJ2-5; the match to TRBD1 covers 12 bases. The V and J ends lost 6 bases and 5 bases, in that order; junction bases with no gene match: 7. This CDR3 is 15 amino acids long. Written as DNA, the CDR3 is TGTGCCAGCAGGAGGGGACAGGGGGCTTCGGAGACCCAGTACTTC. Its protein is CASRRGQGASETQYF.

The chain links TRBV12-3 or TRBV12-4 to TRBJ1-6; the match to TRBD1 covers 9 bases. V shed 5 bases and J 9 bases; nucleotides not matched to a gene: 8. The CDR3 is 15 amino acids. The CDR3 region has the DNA TGTGCCAGCAGTCCCACGGGGACAGGGAGTTCACCCCTCCACTTT. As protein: CASSPTGTGSSPLHF.

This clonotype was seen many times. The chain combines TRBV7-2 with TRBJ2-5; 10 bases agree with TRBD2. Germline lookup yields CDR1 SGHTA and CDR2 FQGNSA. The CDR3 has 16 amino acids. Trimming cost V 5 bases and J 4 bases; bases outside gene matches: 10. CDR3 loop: CASSRRMVAGGETQYF. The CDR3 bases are TGTGCCAGCAGCCGACGCATGGTAGCGGGAGGAGAGACCCAGTACTTC.

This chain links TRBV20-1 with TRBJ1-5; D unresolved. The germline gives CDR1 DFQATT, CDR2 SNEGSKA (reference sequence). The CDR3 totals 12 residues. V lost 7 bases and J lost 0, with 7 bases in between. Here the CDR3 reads CSVTSSNQPQHF. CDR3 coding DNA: TGCAGTGTTACAAGTAGCAATCAGCCCCAGCATTTT.

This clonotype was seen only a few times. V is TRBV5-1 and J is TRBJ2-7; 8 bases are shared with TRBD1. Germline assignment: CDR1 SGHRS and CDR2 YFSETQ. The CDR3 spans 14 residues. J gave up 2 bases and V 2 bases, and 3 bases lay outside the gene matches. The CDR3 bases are TGCGCCAGCAGCTTTTCAGGGGGCACCTACGAGCAGTACTTC. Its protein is CASSFSGGTYEQYF.

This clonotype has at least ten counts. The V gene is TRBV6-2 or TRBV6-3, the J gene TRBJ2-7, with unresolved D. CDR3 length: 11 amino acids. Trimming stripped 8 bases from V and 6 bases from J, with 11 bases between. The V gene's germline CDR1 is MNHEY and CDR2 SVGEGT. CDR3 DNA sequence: TGTGCCAGCGGGAATATGGGCGAGCAGTACTTC. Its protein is CASGNMGEQYF.

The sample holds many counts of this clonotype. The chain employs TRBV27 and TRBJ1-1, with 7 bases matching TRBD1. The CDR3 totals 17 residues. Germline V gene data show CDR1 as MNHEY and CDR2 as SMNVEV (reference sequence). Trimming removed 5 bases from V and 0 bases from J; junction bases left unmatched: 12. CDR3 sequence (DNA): TGTGCCAGCAGTAGAGACAGGGTGAGCGGCATGAACACTGAAGCTTTCTTT. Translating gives CASSRDRVSGMNTEAFF.

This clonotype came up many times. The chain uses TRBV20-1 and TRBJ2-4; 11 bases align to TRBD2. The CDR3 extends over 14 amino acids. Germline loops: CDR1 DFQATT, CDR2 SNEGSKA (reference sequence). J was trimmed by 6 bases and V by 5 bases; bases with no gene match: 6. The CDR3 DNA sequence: TGCAGTGCTCCGATTAGCGGGAGGGTAAACATTCAGTACTTC. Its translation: CSAPISGRVNIQYF.

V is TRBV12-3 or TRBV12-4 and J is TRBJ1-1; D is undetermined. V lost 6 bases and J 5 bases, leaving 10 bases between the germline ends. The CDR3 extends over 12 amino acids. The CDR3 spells CASRVRETEAFF. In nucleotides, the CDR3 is TGTGCCAGCAGGGTCCGGGAGACTGAAGCTTTCTTT.

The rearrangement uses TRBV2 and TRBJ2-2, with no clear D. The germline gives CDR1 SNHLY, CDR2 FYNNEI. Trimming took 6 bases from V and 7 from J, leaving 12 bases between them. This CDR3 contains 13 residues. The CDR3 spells CASRAARSGELFF. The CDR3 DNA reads TGTGCCAGCAGGGCAGCGAGGAGCGGGGAGCTGTTTTTT.

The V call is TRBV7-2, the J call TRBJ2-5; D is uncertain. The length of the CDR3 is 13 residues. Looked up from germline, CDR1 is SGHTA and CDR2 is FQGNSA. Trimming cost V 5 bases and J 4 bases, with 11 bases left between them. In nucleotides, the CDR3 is TGTGCCAGCAGCCTACGGCTGCTAGAGACCCAGTACTTC. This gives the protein CASSLRLLETQYF.

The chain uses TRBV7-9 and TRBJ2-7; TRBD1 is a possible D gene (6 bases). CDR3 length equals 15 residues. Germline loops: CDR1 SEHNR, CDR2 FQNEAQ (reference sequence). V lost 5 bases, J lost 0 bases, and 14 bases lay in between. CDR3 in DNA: TGTGCCAGCAGCACAAGGGACACGCCCTCCTACGAGCAGTACTTC. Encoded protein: CASSTRDTPSYEQYF.